The next 22 T cell receptor beta chains were all read from a single sample in a study of monozygotic twins with inflammatory bowel disease. For each CDR3 protein, TCRdb gives one entry from its re-call of the 5' RACE reads, without DNA. The sample holds approximately 400,000 distinct CDR3 sequences. Specimen: blood. These TCRs come from a human donor with ulcerative colitis or Crohn's disease, or a healthy co-twin of an affected twin (not recorded which).

The chain joins TRBV5-1 to TRBJ1-2; TCRdb selects TRBD1, and the lack of DNA leaves this call unchecked. The CDR3 has 16 residues. The germline gives CDR1 SGHRS, CDR2 YFSETQ. CDR3 protein: CASSPGTGNVIYGYTF.

The genes are TRBV7-2 and TRBJ1-6; TCRdb proposes TRBD1, but this gene call is untestable without DNA. Germline V CDR1 and CDR2: SGHTA, FQGNSA. This CDR3 has 16 amino acids. CDR3 loop: CASSLPGQVPNSPLHF.

The chain employs TRBV30 and TRBJ1-2; TCRdb proposes TRBD1, but this gene call is untestable without DNA. Germline V lookup: CDR1 GTSNPN, CDR2 SVGIG (reference sequence). This CDR3 comprises 11 residues. The CDR3 reads CAWRADSGYTF.

The chain has TRBV11-2 and TRBJ1-1; without DNA, the TCRdb call of TRBD1 cannot be checked. From germline, CDR1 is SGHAT and CDR2 FQNNGV. This CDR3 region has 15 residues. CDR3 residues: CASSSTGRMNTEAFF.

The chain couples TRBV5-1 to TRBJ1-1. CDR1 SGHRS and CDR2 YFSETQ come from the germline V gene. The CDR3 runs 14 residues. This CDR3 reads CASSLRVQNTEAFF.

The chain has TRBV4-1 and TRBJ2-7; lacking DNA, the TRBD2 call made by TCRdb goes unchecked. CDR1 is MGHRA and CDR2 is YSYEKL in the germline V gene. The CDR3 sequence is 14 residues long. The CDR3 loop reads CASSQVTLPYEQYF.

This CDR3 is CATSRETVGQPQHF. The V call is TRBV15, the J call TRBJ1-5. The CDR3 is 14 residues long. Germline V gene sequence: CDR1 LNHNV, CDR2 YYDKDF (reference sequence).

The gene calls are TRBV6-2 or TRBV6-3 and TRBJ1-2. This CDR3 is 14 amino acids long. The germline V gene has CDR1 MNHEY and CDR2 SVGEGT. The chain's CDR3 is CASTTVLANYGYTF.

The V and J genes are TRBV2 and TRBJ1-2; without DNA, the TCRdb call of TRBD1 cannot be checked. Germline V lookup: CDR1 SNHLY, CDR2 FYNNEI. The CDR3 covers 14 residues. CDR3 sequence: CASSEIPRWNGYTF. The complete variable domain, with remaining parts taken from reference TRBV2 and TRBJ1-2, reads EPEVTQTPSHQVTQMGQEVILRCVPISNHLYFYWYRQILGQKVEFLVSFYNNEISEKSEIFDDQFSVERPDGSNFTLKIRSTKLEDSAMYFCASSEIPRWNGYTFGSGTRLTVV.

The J gene is TRBJ1-1, the V gene TRBV5-1; the D gene TCRdb calls, TRBD1, cannot be checked with no DNA. CDR1 SGHRS and CDR2 YFSETQ come from the germline V gene. The CDR3 has 15 amino acids. The CDR3 loop is CASSLTDRRNTEAFF.

The chain links TRBV29-1 to TRBJ2-7; the TCRdb D gene call, TRBD1, has no DNA to confirm it. Per germline, CDR1 SQVTM and CDR2 ANQGSEA. The CDR3 extends over 13 amino acids. CDR3 loop: CSVEGDRTNEQYF.

The chain couples TRBV20-1 to TRBJ1-2; TCRdb's assignment of TRBD1 cannot be checked, as there is no DNA. The CDR3 is made up of 13 amino acids. CDR1 and CDR2 from the germline V gene are DFQATT and SNEGSKA (reference sequence). The CDR3: CSAQQGAVRGYTF.

V is TRBV12-3 or TRBV12-4 and J is TRBJ2-1; TCRdb picks TRBD1, but there is no DNA to check that call. This CDR3 comprises 15 residues. The CDR3 reads CASSSPGHTYNEQFF.

The rearrangement links TRBV5-1 to TRBJ1-1; TCRdb picks TRBD1, but there is no DNA to check that call. The germline V gene encodes CDR1 SGHRS and CDR2 YFSETQ. CDR3 size: 13 residues. CDR3: CASSGGTLAEAFF.

CDR3: CASSQDMSLGPQETQYF. The chain recombines TRBV4-1 with TRBJ2-5. Per the germline V gene, CDR1 is MGHRA and CDR2 is YSYEKL. The CDR3 extends over 17 amino acids.

This chain links TRBV20-1 with TRBJ2-1. The germline V gene has CDR1 DFQATT and CDR2 SNEGSKA (reference sequence). This CDR3 is built from 14 residues. CDR3: CSARSGGSYNEQFF.

The gene calls are TRBV11-2 and TRBJ1-2; no DNA is available, so the TRBD1 call from TCRdb remains unchecked. Germline V lookup: CDR1 SGHAT, CDR2 FQNNGV. This CDR3 comprises 14 residues. CDR3 sequence: CASSLSPREIRYTF. The whole variable domain, filled in from reference TRBV11-2 and TRBJ1-2, reads EAGVAQSPRYKIIEKRQSVAFWCNPISGHATLYWYQQILGQGPKLLIQFQNNGVVDDSQLPKDRFSAERLKGVDSTLKIQPAKLEDSAVYLCASSLSPREIRYTFGSGTRLTVV.

The V call is TRBV27, the J call TRBJ1-5. The CDR3 spans 16 residues. Germline V gene sequence: CDR1 MNHEY, CDR2 SMNVEV (reference sequence). This CDR3 reads CASSLSGLHGNQPQHF.

The chain uses TRBV3-1 and TRBJ1-3; lacking DNA, the TRBD1 call made by TCRdb goes unchecked. Germline CDR1 and CDR2: LGHDT and YNNKEL (reference sequence). The CDR3 extends over 15 amino acids. The chain's CDR3 is CASSQGGGAANTIYF.

The chain joins TRBV7-6 to TRBJ1-2; lacking DNA, the TRBD1 call made by TCRdb goes unchecked. There are 17 residues in the CDR3. CDR1 is SGHVS and CDR2 is FNYEAQ in the germline V gene. The CDR3 reads CASSLVQGAQPDYGYTF.

V is TRBV20-1 and J is TRBJ1-2; the TRBD1 assignment by TCRdb is unverifiable without DNA. The CDR3 has 14 residues. Germline V gene lookup returns CDR1 DFQATT and CDR2 SNEGSKA (reference sequence). This CDR3 is CSARALTGIHGYTF.

The CDR3 is CASSPIPGTFNYGYTF. This sequence joins TRBV18 and TRBJ1-2; absent DNA, TCRdb's TRBD1 call cannot be checked. This CDR3 region has 16 residues. Per the germline V gene, CDR1 is KGHSH and CDR2 is LQKENI.